This T cell receptor beta chain is drawn from a study of cytomegalovirus exposure and HLA in healthy donors. Study-level information: The 110 or so validation repertoires used a platform that matched the one used for the 600 to 750 first-cohort repertoires, as a later analysis reported.

The CDR3 contains 17 residues. V lost 2 bases and J 2 bases, leaving 16 bases between the germline ends. Germline V gene data show CDR1 as MGHRA and CDR2 as YSYEKL. From the approximately 110-subject validation cohort, which was separate from the approximately 670-subject first cohort, the donors were drawn. Produced via immunoSEQ multiplex PCR; TCRdb's table is partial and in-frame only. The sample has 150,000 to 200,000 clones, approximately 96% seen once. The source is a woman in her late teens or twenties in good health and CMV-seronegative. Sequences were obtained from PBMCs. The J gene is TRBJ1-5, the V gene TRBV4-1; D remains unclear. The chain's CDR3 is CASSQPREGRRNQPQHF. CDR3 DNA: TGCGCCAGCAGCCAACCCCGGGAAGGCAGGCGCAATCAGCCCCAGCATTTT.